The rows below give T cell receptor beta chains drawn from one sample of a study of Graves' ophthalmopathy and Graves' hyperthyroidism. TCRdb redid the calling of the multiplex PCR reads with MiXCR, one entry per CDR3 protein. This table has hundreds of thousands of distinct CDR3 sequences, roughly two fifths appearing once. Material for sequencing was peripheral blood. The source of these receptors is an adult man with Graves' ophthalmopathy. Both conserved end residues are part of each CDR3. D genes are given only for firm matches. The size of a clone is reported for some rows only, either as once, few or many, or as a class for expanded clones.

J gene: TRBJ2-7; clone size: few; D gene: NA; V gene: TRBV7-9; CDR3 protein: CASSLASGGSGEQYF; CDR3 DNA: TGTGCCAGCAGCTTGGCGTCAGGGGGGAGTGGCGAGCAGTACTTC
J gene: TRBJ1-1; clone size: few; D gene: TRBD1; V gene: TRBV10-3; CDR3 protein: CAIRDRDTEAFF; CDR3 DNA: TGTGCCATCCGGGACAGGGACACTGAAGCTTTCTTT
J gene: TRBJ2-5; clone size: many; D gene: TRBD2; V gene: TRBV7-6; CDR3 protein: CASSPWTSGRAGETQYF; CDR3 DNA: TGTGCCAGCAGCCCCTGGACTAGCGGGAGGGCCGGTGAGACCCAGTACTTC
J gene: TRBJ1-1; clone size: NA; D gene: TRBD1; V gene: TRBV7-2; CDR3 protein: CAWSGWDRPMNTEAFF; CDR3 DNA: TGTGCCTGGAGTGGATGGGACAGGCCGATGAACACTGAAGCTTTCTTT
J gene: TRBJ1-2; clone size: many; D gene: TRBD1; V gene: TRBV7-9; CDR3 protein: CASSQEEGAFGSYGNYGYTF; CDR3 DNA: TGTGCCAGCAGCCAAGAAGAGGGGGCTTTTGGGTCGTACGGTAACTATGGCTACACCTTC
J gene: TRBJ1-6; clone size: once; D gene: TRBD1; V gene: TRBV19; CDR3 protein: CASREQGTGDSPLHF; CDR3 DNA: TGTGCCAGTAGAGAGCAGGGGACAGGGGATTCACCCCTCCACTTT
J gene: TRBJ1-6; clone size: few; D gene: NA; V gene: TRBV2; CDR3 protein: CASSFQGGSYNSPLHF; CDR3 DNA: TGTGCCAGCAGTTTCCAGGGTGGCTCCTATAATTCACCCCTCCACTTT
J gene: TRBJ1-1; clone size: NA; D gene: NA; V gene: TRBV7-2; CDR3 protein: CASSFQGQINTEAFF; CDR3 DNA: TGTGCCAGCAGTTTTCAGGGCCAGATAAACACTGAAGCTTTCTTT
J gene: TRBJ2-7; clone size: NA; D gene: TRBD1; V gene: TRBV4-2; CDR3 protein: CASSQERGQGAYEQYF; CDR3 DNA: TGTGCCAGCAGCCAAGAACGGGGACAGGGGGCCTACGAGCAGTACTTC
J gene: TRBJ2-7; clone size: NA; D gene: NA; V gene: TRBV7-2; CDR3 protein: CASSQAATYEQYF; CDR3 DNA: TGCGCCAGCAGCCAAGCCGCAACCTACGAGCAGTACTTC
J gene: TRBJ2-5; clone size: many; D gene: NA; V gene: TRBV19; CDR3 protein: CASSIIGGKETQYF; CDR3 DNA: TGTGCCAGTAGTATTATAGGAGGGAAAGAGACCCAGTACTTC
J gene: TRBJ2-5; clone size: NA; D gene: NA; V gene: TRBV7-9; CDR3 protein: CASSLFLEQETQYF; CDR3 DNA: TGTGCCAGCAGCTTATTCCTAGAGCAAGAGACCCAGTACTTC
J gene: TRBJ2-2; clone size: few; D gene: NA; V gene: TRBV12-3/TRBV12-4; CDR3 protein: CASIRAGNTGELFF; CDR3 DNA: TGTGCCAGCATCCGAGCCGGGAACACCGGGGAGCTGTTTTTT
J gene: TRBJ2-7; clone size: NA; D gene: NA; V gene: TRBV11-2; CDR3 protein: CASSLDPTTHEQYF; CDR3 DNA: TGTGCCAGCAGCTTAGACCCGACTACTCACGAGCAGTACTTC
J gene: TRBJ1-2; clone size: few; D gene: NA; V gene: TRBV11-2; CDR3 protein: CASSPSLGRNYGYTF; CDR3 DNA: TGTGCCAGCAGCCCATCCCTTGGCAGGAACTATGGCTACACCTTC
J gene: TRBJ1-2; clone size: NA; D gene: NA; V gene: TRBV4-3; CDR3 protein: CASSQGVQWNYGYTF; CDR3 DNA: TGCGCCAGCAGCCAAGGGGTACAGTGGAACTATGGCTACACCTTC
J gene: TRBJ1-1; clone size: NA; D gene: NA; V gene: TRBV29-1; CDR3 protein: CSVASTANTEAFF; CDR3 DNA: TGCAGCGTTGCCTCGACAGCGAACACTGAAGCTTTCTTT
J gene: TRBJ1-2; clone size: once; D gene: TRBD1; V gene: TRBV4-3; CDR3 protein: CASSQDKAGGYGYTF; CDR3 DNA: TGCGCCAGCAGCCAAGATAAGGCAGGGGGATATGGCTACACCTTC
J gene: TRBJ2-5; clone size: NA; D gene: TRBD1; V gene: TRBV25-1; CDR3 protein: CASSYVRTGRYQETQYF; CDR3 DNA: TGTGCCAGCAGTTATGTCCGGACAGGGAGATATCAAGAGACCCAGTACTTC
J gene: TRBJ1-5; clone size: many; D gene: NA; V gene: TRBV20-1; CDR3 protein: CSASLQGVGQPQHF; CDR3 DNA: TGCAGTGCTAGTTTGCAGGGCGTTGGTCAGCCCCAGCATTTT
J gene: TRBJ2-7; clone size: few; D gene: NA; V gene: TRBV5-1; CDR3 protein: CASSLDWQGTYEQYF; CDR3 DNA: TGCGCCAGCAGCTTGGATTGGCAGGGTACCTACGAGCAGTACTTC
J gene: TRBJ1-6; clone size: NA; D gene: NA; V gene: TRBV2; CDR3 protein: CASSQGSGQGYSPLHF; CDR3 DNA: TGCGCCAGCAGCCAAGGTTCAGGGCAGGGATATTCACCCCTCCACTTT
J gene: TRBJ1-4; clone size: NA; D gene: NA; V gene: TRBV29-1; CDR3 protein: CSPDEGYEKLFF; CDR3 DNA: TGCAGCCCGGACGAGGGATACGAAAAACTGTTTTTT
J gene: TRBJ1-3; clone size: many; D gene: TRBD1; V gene: TRBV2; CDR3 protein: CASWKDRAISGNTIYF; CDR3 DNA: TGTGCCAGCTGGAAGGACAGGGCGATCTCTGGAAACACCATATATTTT
J gene: TRBJ1-5; clone size: few; D gene: NA; V gene: TRBV24-1; CDR3 protein: CASSFQGSHQPQHF; CDR3 DNA: TGTGCCAGCAGTTTCCAGGGATCCCATCAGCCCCAGCATTTT
J gene: TRBJ2-5; clone size: few; D gene: NA; V gene: TRBV9; CDR3 protein: CASSVSTSEETQYF; CDR3 DNA: TGTGCCAGCAGCGTGAGTACTTCTGAAGAGACCCAGTACTTC
J gene: TRBJ1-6; clone size: once; D gene: TRBD1; V gene: TRBV9; CDR3 protein: CASSVGGTGRTPLHF; CDR3 DNA: TGTGCCAGCAGCGTAGGGGGGACAGGGAGGACACCCCTCCACTTT
J gene: TRBJ1-1; clone size: NA; D gene: NA; V gene: TRBV2; CDR3 protein: CASILAGRVTEAFF; CDR3 DNA: TGTGCCAGCATACTAGCGGGCAGGGTCACTGAAGCTTTCTTT
J gene: TRBJ2-2; clone size: many; D gene: NA; V gene: TRBV2; CDR3 protein: CASSGQVTGELFF; CDR3 DNA: TGTGCCAGCAGTGGACAGGTCACCGGGGAGCTGTTTTTT
J gene: TRBJ2-5; clone size: few; D gene: NA; V gene: TRBV6-1; CDR3 protein: CASSKATQETQYF; CDR3 DNA: TGTGCCAGCAGTAAAGCTACTCAAGAGACCCAGTACTTC
J gene: TRBJ2-2; clone size: NA; D gene: TRBD2; V gene: TRBV6-4; CDR3 protein: CASSARDRGLAVGELFF; CDR3 DNA: TGTGCCAGCAGTGCTAGAGATAGGGGACTAGCTGTCGGGGAGCTGTTTTTT